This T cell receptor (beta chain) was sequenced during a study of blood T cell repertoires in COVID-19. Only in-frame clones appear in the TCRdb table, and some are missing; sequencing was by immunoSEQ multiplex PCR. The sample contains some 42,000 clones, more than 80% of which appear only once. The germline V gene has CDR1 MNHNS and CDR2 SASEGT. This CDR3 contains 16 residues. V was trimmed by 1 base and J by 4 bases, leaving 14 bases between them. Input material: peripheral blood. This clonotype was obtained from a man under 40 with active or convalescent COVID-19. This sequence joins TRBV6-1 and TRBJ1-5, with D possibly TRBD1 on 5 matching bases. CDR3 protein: CASSEVAGFTNQPQHF. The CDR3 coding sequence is TGTGCCAGCAGTGAAGTCGCAGGGTTCACGAATCAGCCCCAGCATTTT.